These 5 T cell receptor beta chains were all obtained from the same sample, sequenced in a study of long-term antiretroviral therapy in people with HIV. This was the immunoSEQ v3.0 assay at survey level. Sequencing was performed with immunoSEQ multiplex PCR; in TCRdb, only in-frame clones are kept and a portion is missing. This table holds approximately 15,000 clones, about 86% found once. The material was unsorted PBMCs, obtained 0.1 years after starting antiretroviral therapy. Receptors originate from a man aged 18 to 29 with HIV.

This clone appeared a single time. The gene calls are TRBV7-9 and TRBJ2-2, with D tentatively TRBD2 (6 bases). Trimming took off 5 bases at V and 3 bases at J, with 22 bases between the two ends. This CDR3 has 18 amino acids. Germline V gene sequence: CDR1 SEHNR, CDR2 FQNEAQ (reference sequence). The chain's CDR3 is CASSVTLSGLRHTGELFF. As DNA, the CDR3 is TGTGCCAGCAGCGTAACTCTTAGCGGACTGAGGCACACCGGGGAGCTGTTTTTT.

The chain combines TRBV6-6 with TRBJ1-6, with D unclear. Germline lookup yields CDR1 MNHNY and CDR2 SVGAGI (reference sequence). V lost 5 bases and J 8 bases, leaving 10 bases between the germline ends. CDR3 length: 13 amino acids. The CDR3 nucleotides are TGTGCCAGCAGTCTTAACCGCGATTCACCCCTCCACTTT. It is translated as CASSLNRDSPLHF.

In its sample, this clone was seen once. The chain uses TRBV5-6 and TRBJ2-7; 8 positions agree with TRBD2. The CDR3 consists of 16 residues. After removal of 4 bases from V and 5 bases from J, the junction contained 14 bases not matched to a gene. The germline CDR1 and CDR2 sequences are SGHDT and YYEEEE. In DNA, the CDR3 is TGTGCCAGCAGCGGCGGGGGGTCGGGCTCACCTCACGAGCAGTACTTC. Translated: CASSGGGSGSPHEQYF. Using reference TRBV5-6 and TRBJ2-7 for the parts outside the CDR3, the full variable domain is DAGVTQSPTHLIKTRGQQVTLRCSPKSGHDTVSWYQQALGQGPQFIFQYYEEEERQRGNFPDRFSGHQFPNYSSELNVNALLLGDSALYLCASSGGGSGSPHEQYFGPGTRLTVT.

The chain joins TRBV7-9 to TRBJ1-4; D not certain. Looked up from germline, CDR1 is SEHNR and CDR2 is FQNEAQ (reference sequence). V lost 1 base and J 5 bases, leaving 11 bases between the germline ends. The CDR3 contains 15 residues. This CDR3 reads CASSLGWQPNEKLFF. Here the CDR3 DNA reads TGTGCCAGCAGCTTAGGGTGGCAGCCCAATGAAAAACTGTTTTTT.

The chain is built from TRBV5-6 and TRBJ2-5; TRBD1 is a possible D gene (7 bases). Germline-derived CDR1 and CDR2 are SGHDT and YYEEEE. This CDR3 comprises 15 residues. Trimming stripped 0 bases from V and 7 bases from J, with 16 bases between. CDR3 bases: TGTGCCAGCAGCTTGGGGGGTCAGGGGGAGGTGACCCAGTACTTC. This gives the protein CASSLGGQGEVTQYF.